A single sample gave rise to the 2 T cell receptor beta chains below, sequenced in a study of CD8+ T cells in alopecia areata. Extracted RNA was reverse transcribed into cDNA, the sequencing template. Assay used: immunoSEQ multiplex PCR; TCRdb lists only in-frame clones, some missing. The sample includes almost 250,000 clones, 65% to 70% of them seen just once. Sample: CD4+ T cells sorted from blood, taken at week 0. These receptors all come from a human donor with alopecia areata.

A few counts support this clone. The chain carries TRBV29-1 and TRBJ1-1, with D hard to call. V lost 7 bases to trimming and J lost 1 base, with 13 bases between them. This CDR3 is built from 13 residues. The V gene's germline CDR1 is SQVTM and CDR2 ANQGSEA. The CDR3 sequence: CSASEVPNTEAFF. Written as DNA, the CDR3 is TGCAGCGCCTCGGAGGTACCGAACACTGAAGCTTTCTTT.

The rearrangement links TRBV7-8 to TRBJ1-6, with a possible D match to TRBD1 (5 bases). The ends were cut back, 3 bases at V and 10 bases at J, with 16 bases in the middle. CDR1 and CDR2 from the germline V gene are SGHVS and FQNEAQ. The CDR3 has 15 residues. The chain's CDR3 is CASSLDVGGGSPLHF. The CDR3 DNA reads as TGTGCCAGCAGCTTGGATGTGGGGGGAGGGTCACCCCTCCACTTT. The full variable domain, its missing parts supplied by reference TRBV7-8 and TRBJ1-6, is GAGVSQSPRYKVAKRGQDVALRCDPISGHVSLFWYQQALGQGPEFLTYFQNEAQLDKSGLPSDRFFAERPEGSVSTLKIQRTQQEDSAVYLCASSLDVGGGSPLHFGNGTRLTVT.